The 12 T cell receptor beta chains below all came from one sample that was sequenced in a study of blood T cell repertoires in COVID-19. TCRdb's copy holds only in-frame clones and misses some; the assay was immunoSEQ multiplex PCR. Among about 230,000 clones listed, 70% to 85% were seen once. Sequenced material: PBMCs or T cells enriched from blood (not recorded which). The receptor source for this set is a man in his sixties who had recovered from COVID-19.

The genes are TRBV6-5 and TRBJ1-4; possible D gene TRBD1, 6 bases. The CDR3 sequence is 15 residues long. Trimming removed 0 bases at V and 8 bases at J, with 13 bases between. In germline, CDR1 is MNHEY, CDR2 SVGAGI. This chain's CDR3 is CASSYSSGEGEKLFF. The CDR3 DNA follows: TGTGCCAGCAGTTACTCTTCAGGGGAGGGGGAAAAACTGTTTTTT.

This chain connects TRBV19 to TRBJ1-4; D is perhaps TRBD1 (6 bases). The V end lost 1 base, the J end lost 8 bases, and 17 bases lay between the germline ends. Germline V gene lookup returns CDR1 LNHDA and CDR2 SQIVND (reference sequence). The CDR3 consists of 16 residues. CDR3 sequence: CASSIGGQPGKEKLFF. The CDR3 DNA reads as TGTGCCAGTAGTATAGGGGGGCAGCCGGGGAAGGAAAAACTGTTTTTT.

Here the CDR3 reads CASSNTDTQYF. The CDR3 DNA is TGTGCCAGCAGCAACACAGATACGCAGTATTTT. The J gene is TRBJ2-3, the V gene TRBV27; D gene ambiguous. The V end lost 6 bases, the J end lost 2 bases, and 3 bases lay between the germline ends. The germline gives CDR1 MNHEY, CDR2 SMNVEV (reference sequence). The CDR3 length is 11 residues.

The J gene is TRBJ1-4, the V gene TRBV4-2; no clear D gene. Germline V gene sequence: CDR1 LGHNA, CDR2 YNFKEQ. The ends were cut back, 1 base at V and 8 bases at J, with 14 bases in the middle. This CDR3 region has 15 residues. CDR3 sequence: CASSQGGPGGEKLFF. For the CDR3, the DNA is TGTGCCAGCAGCCAAGGTGGGCCCGGAGGGGAAAAACTGTTTTTT.

The chain uses TRBV7-3 and TRBJ2-6; tentatively, D is TRBD2 (6 bases). The germline gives CDR1 SGHTA, CDR2 FQGTGA. The CDR3 runs to 18 residues. Trimming cost V 4 bases and J 2 bases, with 18 bases left between them. In DNA, the CDR3 is TGTGCCAGCAGCTCCCGGGGCGCTGGGGGGACTGGGGCCAACGTCCTGACTTTC. Encoded protein: CASSSRGAGGTGANVLTF. Full variable domain (outside the CDR3, taken from reference TRBV7-3 and TRBJ2-6): GAGVSQTPSNKVTEKGKYVELRCDPISGHTALYWYRQSLGQGPEFLIYFQGTGAADDSGLPNDRFFAVRPEGSVSTLKIQRTERGDSAVYLCASSSRGAGGTGANVLTFGAGSRLTVL.

Comment on this clone: Germline and junction disagree at one end, which may indicate a read error. The CDR3 bases are TGTGCCAGCAGCTACTTGCAGACAGGGGTCGTCTACACCTTC. It codes for CASSYLQTGVVYTF. The chain uses TRBV6-2 or TRBV6-3 and TRBJ1-2; 8 bases line up with TRBD1. The germline V gene encodes CDR1 MNHEY and CDR2 SVGEGT. The CDR3 sequence is 14 residues long.

The chain joins TRBV13 to TRBJ2-5; D may be TRBD2 (6 bases). Germline assignment: CDR1 PRHDT and CDR2 FYEKMQ (reference sequence). Trimming took off 5 bases at V and 4 bases at J, with 17 bases between the two ends. The CDR3 extends over 15 amino acids. CDR3 protein: CASSPPGGDGETQYF. Here the CDR3 DNA reads TGTGCCAGCAGCCCCCCCGGAGGGGACGGAGAGACCCAGTACTTC.

This clone was observed a single time. The chain carries TRBV7-9 and TRBJ1-4; no reliable D call. V was clipped by 3 bases and J by 4 bases, with 15 bases between them. This CDR3 is built from 16 residues. Germline V gene data show CDR1 as SEHNR and CDR2 as FQNEAQ (reference sequence). In nucleotides, the CDR3 is TGTGCCAGCAGCTTTTCTTTGGAGTCCTTTAATGAAAAACTGTTTTTT. It is translated as CASSFSLESFNEKLFF.

This clone appeared once. The genes are TRBV7-2 and TRBJ2-7; 8 nucleotides match TRBD2. Germline V lookup: CDR1 SGHTA, CDR2 FQGNSA. J was trimmed by 3 bases and V by 1 base; bases with no gene match: 5. The CDR3 is 15 amino acids. The CDR3 coding sequence is TGTGCCAGCAGCTTAGGGGCGGGGGGCCACTACGAGCAGTACTTC. Residues: CASSLGAGGHYEQYF.

J is TRBJ2-7 and V is TRBV2; 7 bases line up with TRBD1. From germline, CDR1 is SNHLY and CDR2 FYNNEI. The CDR3 totals 14 residues. Trimming at V came to 5 bases and at J to 2 bases, leaving 6 bases not matched to a gene. The CDR3 nucleotides are TGTGCCAGCAGTATCGGGACAGTTCCCTACGAGCAGTACTTC. It is translated as CASSIGTVPYEQYF.

This clone was seen a handful of times. This chain connects TRBV3-1 (or the pseudogene TRBV3-2) to TRBJ2-6, with D maybe TRBD2 (5 bases). V lost 5 bases and J lost 0, with 8 bases in between. Germline loops: CDR1 LGHDT, CDR2 YNNKEL (reference sequence). The CDR3 covers 15 residues. CDR3 DNA: TGTGCCAGCAGCATGGACTTCTCTGGGGCCAACGTCCTGACTTTC. Amino acids: CASSMDFSGANVLTF.

This clone was recorded once. This chain uses TRBV28 with TRBJ2-7; 11 bases fit TRBD1. This CDR3 is built from 15 residues. The V and J ends lost 7 bases and 0 bases, in that order; junction bases with no gene match: 5. CDR1 is MDHEN, CDR2 SYDVKM, per germline. Here the CDR3 DNA reads TGTGCCAGCATCACCGGGACAGGGGGCTCCTACGAGCAGTACTTC. It specifies CASITGTGGSYEQYF. Together with reference TRBV28 and TRBJ2-7, the CDR3 gives the full variable domain: DVKVTQSSRYLVKRTGEKVFLECVQDMDHENMFWYRQDPGLGLRLIYFSYDVKMKEKGDIPEGYSVSREKKERFSLILESASTNQTSMYLCASITGTGGSYEQYFGPGTRLTVT.